Listed here are 24 T cell receptor beta chains from one sample, sequenced in a study of CD8+ T cells in alopecia areata. cDNA prepared by RNA extraction and subsequent reverse transcription served as the template for sequencing. The method was immunoSEQ multiplex PCR; TCRdb's version includes in-frame clones alone and lacks a portion of them. In the table there are about 280,000 clones, 58% of which are singletons. Treatment in this sample: oral pan-JAK inhibitor, 5-10 mg twice daily. The sequences come from CD4+ T cells sorted from blood, collected at week 24, from a patient treated with tofacitinib. These receptors originate from a human donor with alopecia areata.

In the case of this clone: Other DNA sequences of this sample code for an identical CDR3. The rearrangement uses TRBV30 and TRBJ1-1; D uncertain. CDR1 is GTSNPN and CDR2 is SVGIG in the germline V gene (reference sequence). The CDR3 is 14 amino acids. V was clipped by 1 base and J by 0 bases, with 9 bases between them. The CDR3 spells CAWSAGPMNTEAFF. DNA of the CDR3: TGTGCCTGGAGTGCAGGACCCATGAACACTGAAGCTTTCTTT.

The V gene is TRBV10-3, the J gene TRBJ1-4; 11 bases line up with TRBD1. J was trimmed by 8 bases and V by 3 bases; bases with no gene match: 2. Germline V gives CDR1 ENHRY, CDR2 SYGVKD. This CDR3 is built from 14 residues. CDR3 DNA: TGTGCCATCAGTGATGGGACAGGGGGGGAAAAACTGTTTTTT. Encoded protein: CAISDGTGGEKLFF.

This clone has more than one count but fewer than ten. This chain joins TRBV29-1 and TRBJ2-1; possibly TRBD1 for D (5 bases). V shed 7 bases and J shed 4 bases, with 20 bases lying between them. This CDR3 is 15 amino acids long. Germline loops: CDR1 SQVTM, CDR2 ANQGSEA. Written as DNA, the CDR3 is TGCAGCGCTCCGTGGGGCTCCAGTTCTTACAATGAGCAGTTCTTC. Translated: CSAPWGSSSYNEQFF.

The rearrangement joins TRBV7-9 to TRBJ2-2; weak D call: TRBD2 (5 bases). Looked up from germline, CDR1 is SEHNR and CDR2 is FQNEAQ (reference sequence). This CDR3 has 13 amino acids. The V end was cut by 5 bases, the J end by 4 bases, with 8 bases between. Here the CDR3 reads CASSRGTTGELFF. The DNA for the CDR3 is TGTGCCAGCAGCCGGGGTACCACCGGGGAGCTGTTTTTT.

Regarding this clone: The identical CDR3 is also encoded by other nucleotide sequences in the sample. The V gene is TRBV27, the J gene TRBJ1-1; D is unclear. Deletions cut 3 bases from V and 0 bases from J, with 5 bases between. Germline V gene lookup returns CDR1 MNHEY and CDR2 SMNVEV (reference sequence). CDR3 length: 13 amino acids. CDR3 residues: CASSLNLNTEAFF. The CDR3 region has the DNA TGTGCCAGCAGTTTGAACCTGAACACTGAAGCTTTCTTT.

The rearrangement uses TRBV11-2 and TRBJ2-7; D not resolved. The CDR3 has 14 residues. Trimming shortened V by 2 bases and J by 0 bases, and 8 bases separated the two germline ends. Germline V gene data show CDR1 as SGHAT and CDR2 as FQNNGV. The CDR3 DNA reads TGTGCCAGCAGCTTACAGCCGAACTCCTACGAGCAGTACTTC. Protein sequence: CASSLQPNSYEQYF.

V and J are TRBV5-6 and TRBJ1-6; 7 bases are shared with TRBD1. The germline V gene encodes CDR1 SGHDT and CDR2 YYEEEE. This CDR3 has 13 amino acids. Trimming took 4 bases from V and 7 from J; bases not matched to a gene: 2. The CDR3 protein is CASSPDRNSPLHF. The CDR3 DNA sequence: TGTGCCAGCAGCCCGGACAGGAATTCACCCCTCCACTTT.

The chain couples TRBV11-1 to TRBJ2-3, with 11 bases identical to TRBD1. CDR3 length: 14 amino acids. CDR1 is SGHAT and CDR2 is FQDESV in the germline V gene (reference sequence). Trimming cost V 8 bases and J 3 bases; bases outside gene matches: 4. CDR3 loop: CASLDRGLTDTQYF. The CDR3 region has the DNA TGTGCCAGCCTGGACAGGGGGCTAACAGATACGCAGTATTTT. Variable domain in full (rest from reference TRBV11-1 and TRBJ2-3): EAEVAQSPRYKITEKSQAVAFWCDPISGHATLYWYRQILGQGPELLVQFQDESVVDDSQLPKDRFSAERLKGVDSTLKIQPAELGDSAMYLCASLDRGLTDTQYFGPGTRLTVL.

On this clone itself: One end of the junction varies from germline; a read error may be responsible. The chain combines TRBV2 with TRBJ2-4, with a tentative D call TRBD2 (6 bases). CDR1 and CDR2 from the germline V gene are SNHLY and FYNNEI. The CDR3 consists of 10 residues. Written as DNA, the CDR3 is TGTGCCAGCAGTGACGGAGTGGGGGGCTTC. The encoded protein is CASSDGVGGF.

This rearrangement joins TRBV28 to TRBJ1-1; D gene ambiguous. From germline, CDR1 is MDHEN and CDR2 SYDVKM. There are 15 residues in the CDR3. V dropped 2 bases and J dropped 1 base, with 11 bases sitting between them. CDR3 sequence (DNA): TGTGCCAGCAGTTTACCCTGGACCGCGAACACTGAAGCTTTCTTT. This sequence encodes CASSLPWTANTEAFF. Using reference TRBV28 and TRBJ1-1 for the parts outside the CDR3, the full variable domain is DVKVTQSSRYLVKRTGEKVFLECVQDMDHENMFWYRQDPGLGLRLIYFSYDVKMKEKGDIPEGYSVSREKKERFSLILESASTNQTSMYLCASSLPWTANTEAFFGQGTRLTVV.

This clone was recorded a few times. The chain combines TRBV5-1 with TRBJ1-2; 8 bases align to TRBD1. Germline CDR1 SGHRS, CDR2 YFSETQ. The CDR3 runs 16 residues. Unmatched junction bases numbered 8, after V lost 4 bases and J lost 0 bases. The CDR3 region is CASSVDGQGANYGYTF. The CDR3 coding sequence is TGCGCCAGCAGCGTAGATGGACAGGGAGCTAACTATGGCTACACCTTC.

V usage is TRBV2 and J usage is TRBJ2-3; D gene unclear. The germline V gene encodes CDR1 SNHLY and CDR2 FYNNEI. CDR3 size: 14 residues. V lost 1 base, J lost 3 bases, and 8 bases lay in between. This chain's CDR3 is CASSEVGQTDTQYF. The CDR3 nucleotides read TGTGCCAGCAGTGAAGTGGGCCAGACAGATACGCAGTATTTT. Complete variable domain (other parts from reference TRBV2 and TRBJ2-3): EPEVTQTPSHQVTQMGQEVILRCVPISNHLYFYWYRQILGQKVEFLVSFYNNEISEKSEIFDDQFSVERPDGSNFTLKIRSTKLEDSAMYFCASSEVGQTDTQYFGPGTRLTVL.

The chain combines TRBV29-1 with TRBJ1-3; 7 nucleotides agree with TRBD1. Germline V CDR1 and CDR2: SQVTM, ANQGSEA. V lost 6 bases, J lost 1 base, and 12 bases stayed unmatched. This CDR3 spans 16 amino acids. The CDR3 DNA is TGCAGCGTCAACCCTCAGGGGGATAGGTCTGGAAACACCATATATTTT. This gives the protein CSVNPQGDRSGNTIYF.

This chain uses TRBV5-1 with TRBJ1-2; 8 bases are shared with TRBD1. V lost 0 bases, J lost 4 bases, and 2 bases stayed unmatched. Germline V gives CDR1 SGHRS, CDR2 YFSETQ. The CDR3 is 14 amino acids. The CDR3 protein is CASSLGTGGYGYTF. In DNA form, the CDR3 reads TGCGCCAGCAGCTTGGGCACAGGGGGCTATGGCTACACCTTC.

The chain has TRBV2 and TRBJ2-7; D is unresolved. The germline V and J ends were trimmed by 2 bases and 7 bases, with 6 bases remaining between them. This CDR3 region has 11 residues. Germline CDR1 SNHLY, CDR2 FYNNEI. The CDR3 spells CASSEMGEQYF. The DNA of the CDR3 is TGTGCCAGCAGTGAAATGGGAGAGCAGTACTTC. The entire variable domain, with the rest obtained from reference TRBV2 and TRBJ2-7, is as follows: EPEVTQTPSHQVTQMGQEVILRCVPISNHLYFYWYRQILGQKVEFLVSFYNNEISEKSEIFDDQFSVERPDGSNFTLKIRSTKLEDSAMYFCASSEMGEQYFGPGTRLTVT.

The V gene is TRBV7-2, the J gene TRBJ2-3; D may be TRBD2 (6 bases). The germline V gene encodes CDR1 SGHTA and CDR2 FQGNSA. The CDR3 consists of 14 residues. V lost 3 bases, J lost 6 bases, and 13 bases lay in between. CDR3 nucleotides: TGTGCCAGCAGCTTTACAGCTAGCGCCGATACGCAGTATTTT. The encoded protein is CASSFTASADTQYF.

The chain is built from TRBV28 and TRBJ2-4; TRBD1 might be the D (7 bases). The CDR3 contains 15 residues. V lost 6 bases and J lost 0, with 12 bases in between. Germline V gives CDR1 MDHEN, CDR2 SYDVKM. CDR3 nucleotides: TGTGCCAGCAGGGAGGGACAGCTAGCCAAAAACATTCAGTACTTC. It specifies CASREGQLAKNIQYF.

The rearrangement joins TRBV7-9 to TRBJ1-5, with 7 bases matching TRBD1. The V gene's germline CDR1 is SEHNR and CDR2 FQNEAQ (reference sequence). The CDR3 sequence is 14 residues long. V shed 5 bases and J 8 bases; nucleotides not matched to a gene: 9. The CDR3 reads CASSHKGGREPQHF. CDR3 DNA: TGTGCCAGCAGCCATAAAGGGGGCCGGGAGCCCCAGCATTTT. Variable domain in full (rest from reference TRBV7-9 and TRBJ1-5): DTGVSQNPRHKITKRGQNVTFRCDPISEHNRLYWYRQTLGQGPEFLTYFQNEAQLEKSRLLSDRFSAERPKGSFSTLEIQRTEQGDSAMYLCASSHKGGREPQHFGDGTRLSIL.

This chain joins TRBV30 and TRBJ1-1, with unresolved D. Germline V gives CDR1 GTSNPN, CDR2 SVGIG (reference sequence). Trimming removed 3 bases at V and 3 bases at J, with 11 bases between. There are 13 residues in the CDR3. The CDR3 is CAWSRRGDTEAFF. Here the CDR3 DNA reads TGTGCCTGGAGCCGCCGTGGGGACACTGAAGCTTTCTTT.

The rearrangement joins TRBV6-5 to TRBJ2-5; D unresolved. Germline V gene sequence: CDR1 MNHEY, CDR2 SVGAGI. This CDR3 region has 13 residues. V gave up 4 bases and J gave up 5 bases, with 11 bases separating them. CDR3 sequence reads: CASSWGAWETQYF. In nucleotides, the CDR3 is TGTGCCAGCAGTTGGGGTGCCTGGGAGACCCAGTACTTC.

CDR3 sequence reads: CASSRDPFGNQPQHF. The CDR3 bases are TGTGCCAGCAGTCGGGACCCTTTTGGCAATCAGCCCCAGCATTTT. The chain couples TRBV6-5 to TRBJ1-5; D possibly corresponds to TRBD1 (5 bases). The CDR3 has 15 amino acids. The V gene's germline CDR1 is MNHEY and CDR2 SVGAGI. V was trimmed by 5 bases and J by 2 bases, leaving 13 bases between them.

A few counts support this clone. The chain employs TRBV2 and TRBJ1-4; TRBD1 matches at 10 bases. The CDR3 spans 15 residues. Germline V gene sequence: CDR1 SNHLY, CDR2 FYNNEI. The trim removed 4 bases at V and 6 bases at J, leaving 5 bases unmatched. This CDR3 reads CASSASGTGDEKLFF. For the CDR3, the DNA is TGTGCCAGCAGTGCCTCCGGGACAGGGGATGAAAAACTGTTTTTT. Supplemented by reference TRBV2 and TRBJ1-4, the full variable domain reads EPEVTQTPSHQVTQMGQEVILRCVPISNHLYFYWYRQILGQKVEFLVSFYNNEISEKSEIFDDQFSVERPDGSNFTLKIRSTKLEDSAMYFCASSASGTGDEKLFFGSGTQLSVL.

V is TRBV5-1 and J is TRBJ2-7; either TRBD1 or TRBD2 may supply D (5 bases each). The CDR3 covers 13 residues. CDR1 is SGHRS and CDR2 is YFSETQ in the germline V gene. Trimming stripped 0 bases from V and 12 bases from J, with 16 bases between. The CDR3 nucleotides read TGCGCCAGCAGCTTGGATGTCGGGACCACCGGGTACTTC. It codes for CASSLDVGTTGYF.

The chain has TRBV18 and TRBJ1-2; 7 bases are shared with TRBD1. There are 15 residues in the CDR3. CDR1 is KGHSH and CDR2 is LQKENI in the germline V gene. The V gene end was trimmed by 3 bases and the J gene end by 4 bases; junction bases not matched to a gene: 8. The chain's CDR3 is CASSPSGQLGYGYTF. CDR3 DNA sequence: TGTGCCAGCTCACCTTCGGGACAGTTGGGCTATGGCTACACCTTC. Using reference TRBV18 and TRBJ1-2 for the parts outside the CDR3, the full variable domain is NAGVMQNPRHLVRRRGQEARLRCSPMKGHSHVYWYRQLPEEGLKFMVYLQKENIIDESGMPKERFSAEFPKEGPSILRIQQVVRGDSAAYFCASSPSGQLGYGYTFGSGTRLTVV.